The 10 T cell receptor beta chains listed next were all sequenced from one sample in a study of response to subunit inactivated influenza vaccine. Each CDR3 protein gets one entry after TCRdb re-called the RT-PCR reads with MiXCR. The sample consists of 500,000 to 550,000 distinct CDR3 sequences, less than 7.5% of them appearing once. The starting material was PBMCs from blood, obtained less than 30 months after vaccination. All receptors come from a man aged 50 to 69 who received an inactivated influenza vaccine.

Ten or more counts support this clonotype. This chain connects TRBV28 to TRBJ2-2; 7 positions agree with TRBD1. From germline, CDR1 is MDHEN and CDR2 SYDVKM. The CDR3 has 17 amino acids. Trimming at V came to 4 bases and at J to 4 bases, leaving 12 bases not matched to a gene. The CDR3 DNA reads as TGTGCCAGCAGTTCCCGTCGCAGGGACAGCCCCACCGGGGAGCTGTTTTTT. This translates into CASSSRRRDSPTGELFF.

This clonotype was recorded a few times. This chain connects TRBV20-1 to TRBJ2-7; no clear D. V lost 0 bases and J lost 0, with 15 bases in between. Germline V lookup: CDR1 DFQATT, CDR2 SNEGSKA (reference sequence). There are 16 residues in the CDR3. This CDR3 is CSARDKIRHYSYEQYF. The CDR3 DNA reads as TGCAGTGCTAGAGATAAGATCCGACATTACTCCTACGAGCAGTACTTC.

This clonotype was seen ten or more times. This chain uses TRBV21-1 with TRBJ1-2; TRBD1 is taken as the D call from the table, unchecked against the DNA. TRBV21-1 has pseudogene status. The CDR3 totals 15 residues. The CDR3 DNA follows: TGTGCCAGCAGCAGTAGACAGCACCTTAACTATGGCTACACCTTC. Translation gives CASSSRQHLNYGYTF.

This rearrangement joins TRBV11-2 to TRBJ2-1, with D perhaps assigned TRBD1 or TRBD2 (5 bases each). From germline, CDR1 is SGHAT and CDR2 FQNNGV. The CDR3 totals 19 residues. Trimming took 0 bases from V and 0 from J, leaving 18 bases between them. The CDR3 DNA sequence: TGTGCCAGCAGCTTAGAATTTCGCGGCCGGGACCCCTCCTACAATGAGCAGTTCTTC. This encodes CASSLEFRGRDPSYNEQFF.

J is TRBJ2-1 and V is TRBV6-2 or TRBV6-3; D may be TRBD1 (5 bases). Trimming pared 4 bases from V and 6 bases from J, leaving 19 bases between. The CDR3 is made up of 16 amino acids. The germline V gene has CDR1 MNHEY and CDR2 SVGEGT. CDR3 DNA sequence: TGTGCCAGCAGTTCCCGCCCGGCAGGGCGTGGCAATGAGCAGTTCTTC. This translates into CASSSRPAGRGNEQFF.

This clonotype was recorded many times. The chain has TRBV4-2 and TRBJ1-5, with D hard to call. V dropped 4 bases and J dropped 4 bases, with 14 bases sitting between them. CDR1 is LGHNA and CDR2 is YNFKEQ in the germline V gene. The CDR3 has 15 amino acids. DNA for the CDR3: TGTGCCAGCAGCCGCAAACAGTTAGAGAATCAGCCCCAGCATTTT. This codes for CASSRKQLENQPQHF.

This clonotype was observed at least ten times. CDR3 sequence reads: CASSLTTRAASRTQYF. For the CDR3, the DNA is TGTGCCAGCAGCTTGACCACCAGGGCAGCCTCAAGGACCCAGTACTTC. The chain recombines TRBV5-6 with TRBJ2-5; TRBD1 might be the D (5 bases). The CDR3 has 16 amino acids. Germline CDR1 SGHDT, CDR2 YYEEEE. V was trimmed by 1 base and J by 7 bases, leaving 20 bases between them.

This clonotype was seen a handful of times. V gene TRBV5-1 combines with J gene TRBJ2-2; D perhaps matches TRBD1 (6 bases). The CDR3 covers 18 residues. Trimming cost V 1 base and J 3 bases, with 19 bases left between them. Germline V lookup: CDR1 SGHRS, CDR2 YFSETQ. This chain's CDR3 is CASSLPWISQGHTGELFF. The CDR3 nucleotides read TGCGCCAGCAGCTTGCCGTGGATCTCACAGGGCCACACCGGGGAGCTGTTTTTT.

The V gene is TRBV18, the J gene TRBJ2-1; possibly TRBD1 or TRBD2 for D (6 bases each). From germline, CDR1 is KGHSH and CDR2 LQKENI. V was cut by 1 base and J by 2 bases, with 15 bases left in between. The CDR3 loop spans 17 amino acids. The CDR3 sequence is CASSPRDGGGTYNEQFF. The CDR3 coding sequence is TGTGCCAGCTCACCACGAGACGGGGGCGGTACCTACAATGAGCAGTTCTTC.

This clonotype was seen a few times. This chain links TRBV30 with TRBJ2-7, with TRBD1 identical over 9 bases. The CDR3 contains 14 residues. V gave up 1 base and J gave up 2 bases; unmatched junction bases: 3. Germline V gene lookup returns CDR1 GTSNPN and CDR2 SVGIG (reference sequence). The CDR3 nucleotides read TGTGCCTGGAGTGAAGGGACAGGGCCCTACGAGCAGTACTTC. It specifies CAWSEGTGPYEQYF.